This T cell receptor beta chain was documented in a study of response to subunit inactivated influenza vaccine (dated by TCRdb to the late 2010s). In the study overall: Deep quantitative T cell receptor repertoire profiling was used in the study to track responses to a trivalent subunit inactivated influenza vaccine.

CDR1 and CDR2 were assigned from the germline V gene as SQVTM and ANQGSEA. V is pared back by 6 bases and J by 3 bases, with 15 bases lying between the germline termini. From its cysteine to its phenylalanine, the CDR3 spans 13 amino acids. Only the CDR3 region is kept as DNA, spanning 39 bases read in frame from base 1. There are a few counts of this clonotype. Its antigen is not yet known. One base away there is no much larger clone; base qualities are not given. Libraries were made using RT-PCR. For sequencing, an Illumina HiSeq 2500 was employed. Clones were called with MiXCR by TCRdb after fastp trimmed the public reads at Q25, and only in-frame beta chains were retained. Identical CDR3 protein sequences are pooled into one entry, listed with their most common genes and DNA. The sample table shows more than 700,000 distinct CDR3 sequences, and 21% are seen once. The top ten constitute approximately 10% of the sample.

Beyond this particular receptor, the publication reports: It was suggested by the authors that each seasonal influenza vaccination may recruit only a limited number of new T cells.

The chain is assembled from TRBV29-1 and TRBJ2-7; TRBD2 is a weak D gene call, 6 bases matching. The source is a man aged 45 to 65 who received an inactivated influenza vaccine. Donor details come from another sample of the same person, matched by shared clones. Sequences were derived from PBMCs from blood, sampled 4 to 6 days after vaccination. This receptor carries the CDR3 CSVTAGRVYEQYF. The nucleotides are TGCAGCGTAACTGCCGGGAGAGTCTACGAGCAGTACTTC.